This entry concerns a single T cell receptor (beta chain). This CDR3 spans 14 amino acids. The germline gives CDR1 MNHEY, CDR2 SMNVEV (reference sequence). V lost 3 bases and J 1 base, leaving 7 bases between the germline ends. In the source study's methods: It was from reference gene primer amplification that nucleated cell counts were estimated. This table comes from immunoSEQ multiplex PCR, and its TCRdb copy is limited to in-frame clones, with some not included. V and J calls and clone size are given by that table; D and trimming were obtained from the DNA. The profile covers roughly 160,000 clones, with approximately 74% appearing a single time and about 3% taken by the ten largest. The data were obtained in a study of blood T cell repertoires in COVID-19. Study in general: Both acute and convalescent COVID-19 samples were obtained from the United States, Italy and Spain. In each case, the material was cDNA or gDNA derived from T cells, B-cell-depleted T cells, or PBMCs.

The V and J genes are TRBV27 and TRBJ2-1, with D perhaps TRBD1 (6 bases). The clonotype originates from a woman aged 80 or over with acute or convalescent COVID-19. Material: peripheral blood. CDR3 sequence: CASSFQGSYNEQFF. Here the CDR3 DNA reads TGTGCCAGCAGTTTTCAGGGGTCCTACAATGAGCAGTTCTTC.